What follows are 27 T cell receptor beta chains derived from one specimen sequenced in a study of cytomegalovirus exposure and HLA in healthy donors. Amplification used 60 Vbeta primers and 13 Jbeta primers. Clones were read by immunoSEQ multiplex PCR, and TCRdb kept only the in-frame ones, dropping some. The data hold about 130,000 clones, with 75% to 90% observed a single time. Sequenced sample: PBMCs. Receptors were obtained from a middle-aged man in good health and CMV-seronegative.

Points on this clone: This CDR3 is also generated by other DNA sequences in the sample. This rearrangement joins TRBV19 to TRBJ1-4, with 8 positions matching TRBD1. The V gene's germline CDR1 is LNHDA and CDR2 SQIVND (reference sequence). The V and J ends lost 5 bases and 8 bases, in that order; junction bases with no gene match: 7. The CDR3 runs to 14 residues. The chain's CDR3 is CASSSTTGEEKLFF. DNA for the CDR3: TGTGCCAGTAGTTCCACGACAGGGGAAGAAAAACTGTTTTTT.

Here the CDR3 DNA reads TGTGCCACCAGCAGGCCACAGGGGAATTTTGAGGAGACCCAGTACTTC. Its protein is CATSRPQGNFEETQYF. This chain joins TRBV15 and TRBJ2-5; 7 nucleotides agree with TRBD1. CDR1 is LNHNV and CDR2 is YYDKDF in the germline V gene (reference sequence). Trimming cost V 3 bases and J 5 bases; bases outside gene matches: 12. This CDR3 spans 16 amino acids.

V usage is TRBV19 and J usage is TRBJ2-2; tentative D call: TRBD1 (6 bases). Germline V lookup: CDR1 LNHDA, CDR2 SQIVND (reference sequence). V was trimmed by 10 bases and J by 4 bases, leaving 22 bases between them. The length of the CDR3 is 16 residues. The CDR3 coding sequence is TGTGCCACCGAGCATCCACAGGGCCGGGTCACCGGGGAGCTGTTTTTT. This encodes CATEHPQGRVTGELFF.

The genes are TRBV28 and TRBJ1-6; D gene uncertain. The length of the CDR3 is 12 residues. In germline, CDR1 is MDHEN, CDR2 SYDVKM. Trimming removed 7 bases from V and 14 bases from J, with 15 bases in between. CDR3 in amino acids: CASTQVGETLHF. As DNA, the CDR3 is TGTGCCAGCACCCAGGTCGGGGAAACCCTCCACTTT.

The rearrangement joins TRBV7-8 to TRBJ2-7; D is perhaps TRBD2 (7 bases). The CDR3 contains 16 residues. CDR1 SGHVS and CDR2 FQNEAQ come from the germline V gene. Trimming left V 5 bases short and J 5 bases short, with 22 bases between. CDR3 residues: CASSRRGAGLSHEQYF. The CDR3 coding sequence is TGTGCCAGCAGCCGTAGGGGGGCGGGACTATCCCACGAGCAGTACTTC.

A word on this clone: An end of the junction does not agree with germline; a read error may underlie this. This chain links TRBV2 with TRBJ2-5; 7 bases line up with TRBD1. The CDR3 is 14 amino acids. CDR1 is SNHLY, CDR2 FYNNEI, per germline. This CDR3 reads CASSARQGEGGTNF. The CDR3, as DNA: TGTGCCAGCAGTGCGCGACAGGGCGAAGGCGGCACGAACTTC. Variable domain in full (rest from reference TRBV2 and TRBJ2-5): EPEVTQTPSHQVTQMGQEVILRCVPISNHLYFYWYRQILGQKVEFLVSFYNNEISEKSEIFDDQFSVERPDGSNFTLKIRSTKLEDSAMYFCASSARQGEGGTNFGPGTRLLVL.

The rearrangement joins TRBV5-4 to TRBJ2-5; D is possibly TRBD2 (5 bases). The CDR3 contains 14 residues. The V gene's germline CDR1 is SGHNT and CDR2 YYREEE (reference sequence). Trimming left V 4 bases short and J 2 bases short, with 12 bases between. The DNA of the CDR3 is TGTGCCAGCAGCCCACAGACTACTCAAGAGACCCAGTACTTC. It encodes CASSPQTTQETQYF.

The V gene is TRBV9, the J gene TRBJ2-1; 9 positions match TRBD1. The CDR3 totals 16 residues. The V gene's germline CDR1 is SGDLS and CDR2 YYNGEE. Germline trimming cut 0 bases from V and 9 bases from J; bases unmatched to any gene: 10. CDR3 loop: CASSVGGGQGSGEQFF. The CDR3 bases are TGTGCCAGCAGCGTAGGGGGGGGACAGGGATCGGGTGAGCAGTTCTTC.

The chain recombines TRBV6-6 with TRBJ2-7; TRBD2 matches at 10 bases. V was clipped by 5 bases and J by 5 bases; unmatched bases: 9. CDR1 and CDR2 from the germline V gene are MNHNY and SVGAGI (reference sequence). The CDR3 extends over 15 amino acids. In DNA, the CDR3 is TGTGCCAGCAGTCCTCGAACTAGCGGGGTTCACGAGCAGTACTTC. Amino acids: CASSPRTSGVHEQYF.

The chain recombines TRBV7-9 with TRBJ2-2; 12 bases align to TRBD2. J was trimmed by 3 bases and V by 5 bases; bases with no gene match: 10. The CDR3 sequence is 18 residues long. CDR1 is SEHNR and CDR2 is FQNEAQ in the germline V gene (reference sequence). For the CDR3, the DNA is TGTGCCAGCAGCCGTGGGACTAGCGGGTTGAGAGACACCGGGGAGCTGTTTTTT. This codes for CASSRGTSGLRDTGELFF.

The genes are TRBV15 and TRBJ2-2; 11 bases map to TRBD2. Germline V gene lookup returns CDR1 LNHNV and CDR2 YYDKDF (reference sequence). Unmatched junction bases numbered 6, after V lost 0 bases and J lost 6 bases. The CDR3 is 17 amino acids. In DNA form, the CDR3 reads TGTGCCACCAGCAGAGATTTACTAGCGGGGGAGGCCGGGGAGCTGTTTTTT. Amino acids: CATSRDLLAGEAGELFF.

This rearrangement joins TRBV27 to TRBJ2-1, with a tentative D call TRBD1 (6 bases). Trimming left V 5 bases short and J 2 bases short, with 16 bases between. This CDR3 comprises 16 residues. CDR1 MNHEY and CDR2 SMNVEV come from the germline V gene (reference sequence). CDR3 region: CASSPVEGVPYNEQFF. The CDR3 DNA reads as TGTGCCAGCAGTCCTGTAGAGGGGGTTCCCTACAATGAGCAGTTCTTC.

This clone was detected once. The V gene is TRBV2, the J gene TRBJ1-5, with unresolved D. Germline V CDR1 and CDR2: SNHLY, FYNNEI. Trimming pared 6 bases from V and 2 bases from J, leaving 8 bases between. The CDR3 is made up of 13 amino acids. The CDR3 bases are TGTGCCAGCAGCGGCGGGGGCAATCAGCCCCAGCATTTT. Translated: CASSGGGNQPQHF.

This chain uses TRBV7-9 with TRBJ2-3; TRBD2 matches 9 bases. The V gene's germline CDR1 is SEHNR and CDR2 FQNEAQ (reference sequence). The trim removed 5 bases at V and 2 bases at J, leaving 2 bases unmatched. The CDR3 consists of 14 residues. The CDR3: CASSLGLATDTQYF. DNA for the CDR3: TGTGCCAGCAGCCTGGGACTAGCCACAGATACGCAGTATTTT.

The chain is built from TRBV2 and TRBJ2-3; D perhaps matches TRBD2 (5 bases). The CDR3 has 15 residues. Germline V gives CDR1 SNHLY, CDR2 FYNNEI. Trimming cost V 1 base and J 3 bases, with 11 bases left between them. The CDR3 nucleotides are TGTGCCAGCAGTGAAGGCCTCGGGGTTACAGATACGCAGTATTTT. It yields the protein CASSEGLGVTDTQYF.

The chain recombines TRBV7-9 with TRBJ1-1; unclear D gene. V lost 1 base, J lost 1 base, and 10 bases lay in between. The CDR3 is 15 amino acids. Per the germline V gene, CDR1 is SEHNR and CDR2 is FQNEAQ (reference sequence). The CDR3 DNA reads as TGTGCCAGCAGCTTAGTTCGAGGTCGGAACACTGAAGCTTTCTTT. Translated: CASSLVRGRNTEAFF.

The chain joins TRBV4-1 to TRBJ1-2; D is perhaps TRBD1 (6 bases). The germline V and J ends were trimmed by 2 bases and 8 bases, with 21 bases remaining between them. The V gene's germline CDR1 is MGHRA and CDR2 YSYEKL. The CDR3 spans 16 residues. The CDR3 here is CASSQNLKGDLWGYTF. CDR3 DNA sequence: TGCGCCAGCAGCCAAAATCTGAAGGGGGACCTATGGGGCTACACCTTC.

The CDR3, as DNA: TGTGCCTCTTGGTCTAGCGGCTCCTACGAGCAGTACTTC. Translated, it gives CASWSSGSYEQYF. The chain combines TRBV6-1 with TRBJ2-7; the match to TRBD2 covers 7 bases. Trimming at V came to 11 bases and at J to 0 bases, leaving 7 bases not matched to a gene. The CDR3 runs 13 residues. Germline V gene sequence: CDR1 MNHNS, CDR2 SASEGT.

The rearrangement joins TRBV27 to TRBJ2-1; tentatively, D is TRBD1 (6 bases). Germline CDR1 is MNHEY and CDR2 is SMNVEV (reference sequence). CDR3 size: 14 residues. V lost 6 bases and J lost 2, with 11 bases in between. The CDR3 reads CASSPRGPYNEQFF. CDR3 coding DNA: TGTGCCAGCAGCCCCAGGGGACCCTACAATGAGCAGTTCTTC.

The rearrangement links TRBV28 to TRBJ2-7; 8 positions match TRBD2. The germline V gene has CDR1 MDHEN and CDR2 SYDVKM. V shed 6 bases and J 3 bases; nucleotides not matched to a gene: 7. The CDR3 is made up of 14 amino acids. The CDR3 DNA sequence: TGTGCCAGCAGCCAGCGGGGGCCGAGCTACGAGCAGTACTTC. Translation: CASSQRGPSYEQYF. The full variable domain, completed using reference TRBV28 and TRBJ2-7, is DVKVTQSSRYLVKRTGEKVFLECVQDMDHENMFWYRQDPGLGLRLIYFSYDVKMKEKGDIPEGYSVSREKKERFSLILESASTNQTSMYLCASSQRGPSYEQYFGPGTRLTVT.

This sequence joins TRBV6-6 and TRBJ1-2; D is perhaps TRBD1 (6 bases). Per the germline V gene, CDR1 is MNHNY and CDR2 is SVGAGI (reference sequence). This CDR3 has 14 residues. V was trimmed by 6 bases and J by 5 bases, leaving 16 bases between them. CDR3 DNA: TGTGCCAGCAGGACACAGGGTATAGGATATGGCTACACCTTC. Translated: CASRTQGIGYGYTF.

The chain uses TRBV11-2 and TRBJ2-6; D may be TRBD1 (6 bases). Looked up from germline, CDR1 is SGHAT and CDR2 is FQNNGV. Trimming cost V 3 bases and J 0 bases, with 15 bases left between them. This CDR3 has 18 residues. CDR3 coding DNA: TGTGCCAGCAGCTTTATACGGGACACGAGCTCTGGGGCCAACGTCCTGACTTTC. Encoded protein: CASSFIRDTSSGANVLTF.

The gene calls are TRBV29-1 and TRBJ2-1, with D perhaps matching TRBD2 (6 bases). In germline, CDR1 is SQVTM, CDR2 ANQGSEA. The CDR3 has 14 residues. Trimming stripped 7 bases from V and 4 bases from J, with 17 bases between. CDR3 loop: CSGPLGRGYNEQFF. In DNA, the CDR3 is TGCAGCGGGCCTTTGGGGCGGGGATACAATGAGCAGTTCTTC.

The gene calls are TRBV2 and TRBJ2-2; TRBD1 matches 8 bases. The germline V gene has CDR1 SNHLY and CDR2 FYNNEI. The CDR3 contains 14 residues. V lost 4 bases to trimming and J lost 5 bases; unmatched junction nucleotides: 3. CDR3 residues: CASSATGETGELFF. CDR3 bases: TGTGCCAGCAGTGCGACAGGGGAAACCGGGGAGCTGTTTTTT.

The chain employs TRBV27 and TRBJ2-2, with TRBD2 matching over 11 bases. Per the germline V gene, CDR1 is MNHEY and CDR2 is SMNVEV (reference sequence). This CDR3 is built from 15 residues. With 3 bases clipped from V and 3 bases from J, the junction kept 0 bases outside the gene matches. CDR3 sequence (DNA): TGTGCCAGCAGTTTTAGCGGGGGGGACACCGGGGAGCTGTTTTTT. Translated: CASSFSGGDTGELFF.

The rearrangement links TRBV6-5 to TRBJ2-2; weak D call: TRBD2 (6 bases). V shed 7 bases and J shed 3 bases, with 12 bases lying between them. Germline assignment: CDR1 MNHEY and CDR2 SVGAGI. This CDR3 comprises 14 residues. As DNA, the CDR3 is TGTGCCAGCAAGGGGACTTCCTACACCGGGGAGCTGTTTTTT. Translating gives CASKGTSYTGELFF.

As for this clone: In the same sample, other DNA sequences code for this CDR3. This chain links TRBV5-1 with TRBJ1-1; D not certain. Germline-derived CDR1 and CDR2 are SGHRS and YFSETQ. V lost 0 bases and J lost 0, with 6 bases in between. This CDR3 has 14 residues. The CDR3 nucleotides are TGCGCCAGCAGCTTGGGCGGCATGAACACTGAAGCTTTCTTT. Amino acids: CASSLGGMNTEAFF.